This T cell receptor beta chain was sequenced in a study of OX40 agonist ivuxolimab in advanced cancers. This clone was seen only once. The repertoire was sequenced with immunoSEQ multiplex PCR; TCRdb's copy has only in-frame clones and lacks some. The data contain 50,000 to 75,000 clones, 85% to 90% of them singletons. This CDR3 is built from 16 residues. The sequence was obtained from an adult with an advanced solid tumor such as melanoma, head and neck, liver or kidney cancer. The rearrangement uses TRBV21-1 and TRBJ2-2; the D segment call TRBD2 is taken from the table without a DNA check. TRBV21-1 is termed a pseudogene. The sequencing here drew on CD4+ or CD8+ T cells sorted from blood, taken in a trial of the OX40 agonist ivuxolimab. CDR3 sequence: CASSMGEAGVGGELFF. The CDR3 DNA is TGTGCCAGCAGCATGGGGGAGGCGGGGGTAGGCGGGGAGCTGTTTTTT.